The 10 T cell receptor beta chains below all came from one sample that was sequenced in a study of T cell responses to AZD1222 COVID-19 vaccine. Here immunoSEQ multiplex PCR was the method, and the copy in TCRdb shows in-frame clones only, minus some. The sample lists roughly 200,000 clones; 91% were seen once. Specimen: peripheral blood, collected 28 days after the second AZD1222 dose. These receptors were taken from an adult who received the AZD1222 COVID-19 vaccine.

This sequence joins TRBV27 and TRBJ1-1; no firm D call. In germline, CDR1 is MNHEY, CDR2 SMNVEV (reference sequence). The CDR3 is 15 residues long. Trimming cost V 1 base and J 0 bases, with 9 bases left between them. CDR3 region: CASSLFATLNTEAFF. In DNA, the CDR3 is TGTGCCAGCAGTTTATTCGCGACATTGAACACTGAAGCTTTCTTT.

This chain joins TRBV11-2 and TRBJ2-5; 8 nucleotides line up with TRBD1. The CDR3 sequence is 16 residues long. CDR1 is SGHAT and CDR2 is FQNNGV in the germline V gene. J was trimmed by 5 bases and V by 5 bases; bases with no gene match: 13. The CDR3 DNA reads TGTGCCAGCAGCGGAAAAGAGACAGGGGTTAGGGAGACCCAGTACTTC. It codes for CASSGKETGVRETQYF.

V and J are TRBV2 and TRBJ2-7; maybe TRBD1 (5 bases). CDR1 SNHLY and CDR2 FYNNEI come from the germline V gene. The V and J ends lost 1 base and 4 bases respectively, with 11 bases between them. The CDR3 has 14 residues. This CDR3 is CASSEEVGPYEQYF. CDR3 sequence (DNA): TGTGCCAGCAGTGAAGAAGTGGGGCCTTACGAGCAGTACTTC.

The chain employs TRBV6-2 or TRBV6-3 and TRBJ2-2; D is possibly TRBD1 or TRBD2 (6 bases each). This CDR3 has 15 residues. The germline V gene encodes CDR1 MNHEY and CDR2 SVGEGT. The germline V and J ends were trimmed by 2 bases and 4 bases, with 11 bases remaining between them. CDR3 bases: TGTGCCAGCAGTTACACGGGGGACACCACCGGGGAGCTGTTTTTT. This encodes CASSYTGDTTGELFF.

This sequence joins TRBV27 and TRBJ2-1, with D possibly being TRBD2 (5 bases). CDR3 size: 15 residues. Germline CDR1 reads MNHEY; CDR2 reads SMNVEV (reference sequence). V was shortened by 6 bases and J by 0 bases, with 12 bases between the two germline ends. The CDR3 nucleotides are TGTGCCAGCAGCTCCTCGGGGAGCTCCTACAATGAGCAGTTCTTC. The encoded protein is CASSSSGSSYNEQFF.

V and J are TRBV11-1 and TRBJ2-1; D is perhaps TRBD1 (6 bases). The length of the CDR3 is 15 residues. The V gene's germline CDR1 is SGHAT and CDR2 FQDESV (reference sequence). Trimming took 5 bases from V and 5 from J, leaving 16 bases between them. The CDR3: CASSPPEGGNNEQFF. The DNA of the CDR3 is TGTGCCAGCAGCCCCCCCGAAGGGGGAAACAATGAGCAGTTCTTC.

This sequence joins TRBV7-9 and TRBJ1-1, with TRBD1 matching over 7 bases. The V gene end was trimmed by 8 bases and the J gene end by 1 base; junction bases not matched to a gene: 7. From germline, CDR1 is SEHNR and CDR2 FQNEAQ (reference sequence). CDR3 length equals 14 residues. The CDR3 DNA follows: TGTGCCAGCTCCGGGGGACAGAGGAACACTGAAGCTTTCTTT. Protein sequence: CASSGGQRNTEAFF.

CDR3 sequence: CSPQSGEKLFF. CDR3 sequence (DNA): TGCAGCCCCCAAAGCGGGGAAAAACTGTTTTTT. The chain employs TRBV20-1 and TRBJ1-4; no clear D. The CDR3 is 11 amino acids. Per the germline V gene, CDR1 is DFQATT and CDR2 is SNEGSKA (reference sequence).

J is TRBJ1-1 and V is TRBV13; 9 bases match TRBD1. The trim removed 3 bases at V and 1 base at J, leaving 3 bases unmatched. CDR3 length equals 15 residues. Looked up from germline, CDR1 is PRHDT and CDR2 is FYEKMQ (reference sequence). The CDR3 reads CASSFTGGPNTEAFF. As DNA, the CDR3 is TGTGCCAGCAGCTTCACAGGGGGCCCGAACACTGAAGCTTTCTTT. The whole variable domain, remainder taken from reference TRBV13 and TRBJ1-1, is AAGVIQSPRHLIKEKRETATLKCYPIPRHDTVYWYQQGPGQDPQFLISFYEKMQSDKGSIPDRFSAQQFSDYHSELNMSSLELGDSALYFCASSFTGGPNTEAFFGQGTRLTVV.

The chain combines TRBV19 with TRBJ1-5; 7 positions match TRBD1. There are 15 residues in the CDR3. Trimming at V came to 3 bases and at J to 4 bases, leaving 6 bases not matched to a gene. Germline CDR1 is LNHDA and CDR2 is SQIVND (reference sequence). CDR3 nucleotides: TGTGCCAGTAGTATGCAGGGGGGGGGAAATCAGCCCCAGCATTTT. It yields the protein CASSMQGGGNQPQHF. Filled out from reference TRBV19 and TRBJ1-5, the complete variable domain reads DGGITQSPKYLFRKEGQNVTLSCEQNLNHDAMYWYRQDPGQGLRLIYYSQIVNDFQKGDIAEGYSVSREKKESFPLTVTSAQKNPTAFYLCASSMQGGGNQPQHFGDGTRLSIL.